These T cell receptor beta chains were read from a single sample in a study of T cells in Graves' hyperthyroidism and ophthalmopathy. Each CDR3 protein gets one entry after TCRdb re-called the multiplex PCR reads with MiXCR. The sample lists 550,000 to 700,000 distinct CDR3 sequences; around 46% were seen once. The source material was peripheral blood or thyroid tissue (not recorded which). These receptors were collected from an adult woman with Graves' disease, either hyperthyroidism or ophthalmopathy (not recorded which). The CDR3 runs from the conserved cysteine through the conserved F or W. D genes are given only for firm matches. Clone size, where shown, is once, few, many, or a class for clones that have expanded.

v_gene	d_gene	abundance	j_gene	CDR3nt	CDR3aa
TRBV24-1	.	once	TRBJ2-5	TGTGCCACCAGTTCGATAGGGGCGAGTAATCAAGAGACCCAGTACTTC	CATSSIGASNQETQYF
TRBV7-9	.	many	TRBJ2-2	TGTGCCAGCAGCTTAAGCCAGGGTTCCGGGGAGCTGTTTTTT	CASSLSQGSGELFF
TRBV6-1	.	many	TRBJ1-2	TGTGCCGAAAGGGAGTGGGGGGGCTACACCTTC	CAEREWGGYTF
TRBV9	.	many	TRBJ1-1	TGTGCCAGCAGCGTAGGGAGTAGGGTTGACACTGAAGCTTTCTTT	CASSVGSRVDTEAFF
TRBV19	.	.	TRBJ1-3	TGTGCCACCAAAAGTAGCCCAGCCGGAGACACCATATATTTT	CATKSSPAGDTIYF
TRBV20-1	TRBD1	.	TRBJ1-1	TGCAGTGCCAGCAGCTTTCAGGGGGGCACTGAAGCTTTCTTT	CSASSFQGGTEAFF
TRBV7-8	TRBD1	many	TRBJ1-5	TGTGCCAGCAGCTCCGGACAGGGTCTCGGTCAGCCCCAGCATTTT	CASSSGQGLGQPQHF
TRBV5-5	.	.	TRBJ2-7	TGTGCCAGCAGCTTGCCCAGGGGATGGTACGAGCAGTACTTC	CASSLPRGWYEQYF
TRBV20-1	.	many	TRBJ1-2	TGCAGTGCTAGAGATATGGCGTCGGATTATGGCTACACCTTC	CSARDMASDYGYTF
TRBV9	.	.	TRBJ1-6	TGTGCCAGCACCGCGGGGGCCTCCTATAATTCACCCCTCCACTTT	CASTAGASYNSPLHF
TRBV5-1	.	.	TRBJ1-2	TGCGCCAGCAGCCCCAACACCGGGGGCTACGACTACACCTTC	CASSPNTGGYDYTF
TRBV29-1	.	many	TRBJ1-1	.	CSVGIGTGGLFF
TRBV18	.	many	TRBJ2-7	TGTGCCAGCTCACCACCTGGGCGGCCCTACGAGCAGTACTTC	CASSPPGRPYEQYF
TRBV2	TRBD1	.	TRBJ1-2	TGCGCCAGCAGCACCGGGACAGGGGATGGCTATGGCTACACCTTC	CASSTGTGDGYGYTF
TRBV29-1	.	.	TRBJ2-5	TGCAGCGTTGCCACCGGGCCAGGATTCCAAGAGACCCAGTACTTC	CSVATGPGFQETQYF
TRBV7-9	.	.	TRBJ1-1	TGTGCCAGCAGCGAGGGGTTTGTTCCCACTGAAGCTTTCTTT	CASSEGFVPTEAFF